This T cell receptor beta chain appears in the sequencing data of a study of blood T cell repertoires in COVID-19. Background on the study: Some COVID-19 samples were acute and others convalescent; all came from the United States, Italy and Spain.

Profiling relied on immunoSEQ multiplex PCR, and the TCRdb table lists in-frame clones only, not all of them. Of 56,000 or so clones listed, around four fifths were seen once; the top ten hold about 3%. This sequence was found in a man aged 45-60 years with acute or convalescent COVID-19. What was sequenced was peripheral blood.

The CDR3 coding sequence is TGTGCCACCAGTGGCGGGACAGGGTTCTCCTTCGGTGAGCCCCAGCATTTT. Residues: CATSGGTGFSFGEPQHF. The rearrangement joins TRBV24-1 to TRBJ1-5; 9 nucleotides agree with TRBD1. The CDR3 is 17 amino acids. V lost 5 bases, J lost 8 bases, and 15 bases stayed unmatched. Looked up from germline, CDR1 is KGHDR and CDR2 is SFDVKD.